The rows below give T cell receptor beta chains drawn from one sample of a study of blood T cell repertoires in COVID-19. Sequencing was performed with immunoSEQ multiplex PCR; in TCRdb, only in-frame clones are kept and a portion is missing. The sample gives 200,000 to 300,000 clones, about nine tenths of which show up once; roughly 3.7% is in the top ten. The sample taken for sequencing was peripheral blood. All receptors derive from a woman aged 40 to 50 with acute or convalescent COVID-19. CDR3s include the opening cysteine and the closing phenylalanine or tryptophan. A D gene is named only where the DNA matches it firmly. Rows give clone size only sometimes, using once, few, many, or a class for an expanded clone.

d_call	j_call	v_call	clone_size	cdr3_nt	cdr3_aa
TRBD1	TRBJ1-3	TRBV10-3	few	TGTGCCATCAGTGAGTCACTGGGACAGGGGTCCCTCGGAAACACCATATATTTT	CAISESLGQGSLGNTIYF
TRBD2	TRBJ2-2	TRBV7-9	.	TGTGCCAGCAGCTTTACTAGCGGGACCGGGGAGCTGTTTTTT	CASSFTSGTGELFF
.	TRBJ2-2	TRBV24-1	once	TGTGCCACCAGTGTCGGGACACCGAACACCGGGGAGCTGTTTTTT	CATSVGTPNTGELFF
.	TRBJ1-5	TRBV6-6	.	TGTGCCAGCGGAGGGGTTAGCAATCAGCCCCAGCATTTT	CASGGVSNQPQHF
TRBD2	TRBJ2-2	TRBV3-1/TRBV3-2	.	TGTGCCAGCAGCCAAGATCTTTCCCTAGCGGGGGGGCCTCTGCGAGACACCGGGGAGCTGTTTTTT	CASSQDLSLAGGPLRDTGELFF
.	TRBJ1-2	TRBV2	.	TGTGCCAGCAGGGCCCCGGGATCTCCCTTCTATGGCTACACCTTC	CASRAPGSPFYGYTF
.	TRBJ1-5	TRBV11-2	.	TGTGCCAGCAGCTTAGTTAGGGGTCAGCCCCAGCATTTT	CASSLVRGQPQHF
.	TRBJ1-4	TRBV30	.	TGTGCCTGGAGTTCGAATGAAAAACTGTTTTTT	CAWSSNEKLFF
.	TRBJ2-1	TRBV7-7	.	TGTGCCAGCAGCCCTCATATCCCGAGCTCCTACAATGAGCAGTTCTTC	CASSPHIPSSYNEQFF
.	TRBJ2-5	TRBV5-1	.	TGCGCCAGCAGCAACGGGAAGGGCAACCAAGAGACCCAGTACTTC	CASSNGKGNQETQYF
.	TRBJ1-1	TRBV5-5	.	TGTGCCAGCAGCTTCCAGGGGCGGACTGAAGCTTTCTTT	CASSFQGRTEAFF
.	TRBJ2-1	TRBV7-3	.	TGTGCCAGCAGCTTAAGAGGCGGTGAGCAGTTCTTC	CASSLRGGEQFF
TRBD2	TRBJ2-3	TRBV30	.	TGTGCCTGGAGTCCTACTAGCGGGGTCAGAGATACGCAGTATTTT	CAWSPTSGVRDTQYF
.	TRBJ1-1	TRBV7-8	once	TGTGCCAGCACTCCGGCGGCCTCAGGAGGGACCACTGAAGCTTTCTTT	CASTPAASGGTTEAFF
.	TRBJ1-5	TRBV6-1	.	TGTGCCAGCAGTGAAGGGCACCGATTAAGCAATCAGCCCCAGCATTTT	CASSEGHRLSNQPQHF
.	TRBJ2-2	TRBV29-1	.	TGCAGCGTTGTCAGCCGGGAAGGGCGCACCGGGGAGCTGTTTTTT	CSVVSREGRTGELFF
TRBD2	TRBJ2-2	TRBV13	.	TGTGCCAGCAGCCCCAGCGGGGGGGCCGACACCGGGGAGCTGTTTTTT	CASSPSGGADTGELFF
.	TRBJ1-1	TRBV6-1	once	TGTGCCAGCAGTGAAGGTCAGGAGGGGACTGAAGCTTTCTTT	CASSEGQEGTEAFF
TRBD1	TRBJ1-5	TRBV18	.	TGTGCCAGCTCACGGGACAGGGGTTTTAATCAGCCCCAGCATTTT	CASSRDRGFNQPQHF
.	TRBJ1-1	TRBV10-3	.	TGTGCCATCAGGGGGGAGGTGGGGAATGAAGCTTTCTTT	CAIRGEVGNEAFF
.	TRBJ1-1	TRBV5-1	.	TGCGCCAGCAGCTTGCTGGCCCGAGGTGCTGAAGCTTTCTTT	CASSLLARGAEAFF
TRBD1	TRBJ1-2	TRBV27	.	TGTGCCAGCAGTTTATCCGGACAGGGGCCGACCCGCTATGGCTACACCTTC	CASSLSGQGPTRYGYTF
TRBD1	TRBJ1-1	TRBV2	.	TGTGCCAGCAGTGTCTCTTTGACAGGGACCGACACTGAAGCTTTCTTT	CASSVSLTGTDTEAFF
.	TRBJ1-2	TRBV5-4	.	TGTGCCAGCAGCTTACAAATATCTAACTATGGCTACACCTTC	CASSLQISNYGYTF
.	TRBJ1-3	TRBV5-1	.	TGCGCCAGCAGCTCGGACAGTCACAGCTCCTCTGGAAACACCATATATTTT	CASSSDSHSSSGNTIYF
.	TRBJ1-5	TRBV19	once	TGTGCCAGTAGTAGTCCCCCCAGGGTGAGCAATCAGCCCCAGCATTTT	CASSSPPRVSNQPQHF
TRBD2	TRBJ2-5	TRBV4-2	.	TGTGCCAGCAGCCATGCCCGGCCTAGCGGGGGGCCCGGTAGCCAAGAGACCCAGTACTTC	CASSHARPSGGPGSQETQYF
.	TRBJ2-1	TRBV9	.	TGTGCCAGCAGCGTAGAGCCAGGGTTGGGGAATGAGCAGTTCTTC	CASSVEPGLGNEQFF
TRBD1	TRBJ2-3	TRBV27	.	TGTGCCAGCAGTCCAGGGCAGGGGGACAGGGGCACAGATACGCAGTATTTT	CASSPGQGDRGTDTQYF
TRBD1	TRBJ1-2	TRBV19	.	TGTGCCAGTAGCGACAGGGCGTCCTACACCTTC	CASSDRASYTF
TRBD1	TRBJ2-6	TRBV28	.	TGTGCCAGCAGTGAACAGGGGCACTCTGGTGGGGCCAACGTCCTGACTTTC	CASSEQGHSGGANVLTF
.	TRBJ1-1	TRBV3-1/TRBV3-2	.	TGTGCCAGCAGCCGGGGTGGGAGGGGGGCTTTCTTT	CASSRGGRGAFF
TRBD1	TRBJ1-1	TRBV27	.	TGTGCCAGCAGTTTTTCTGACAGGGGTGAAGCTTTCTTT	CASSFSDRGEAFF
.	TRBJ1-5	TRBV5-1	once	TGCGCCAGCAGCCATGGAGGCCTGGGGCAGCCCCAGCATTTT	CASSHGGLGQPQHF
TRBD1	TRBJ1-5	TRBV19	.	TGTGCCAGTAACCCTCGGACAGGGATAAGGTTTTATAGCAATCAGCCCCAGCATTTT	CASNPRTGIRFYSNQPQHF
TRBD1	TRBJ1-2	TRBV7-3	few	TGTGCCAGCAGCTCACAGGGGGCTGGCTATGGCTACACCTTC	CASSSQGAGYGYTF
.	TRBJ2-2	TRBV11-2	.	TGTGCCAGCAGCGGCGGGCAGATCCCCACCGGGGAGCTGTTTTTT	CASSGGQIPTGELFF
TRBD2	TRBJ2-3	TRBV4-1	.	TGCGCCAGCAGGCTGGGGGAGCGGGGGCGCACAGATACGCAGTATTTT	CASRLGERGRTDTQYF
TRBD1	TRBJ1-5	TRBV6-1	.	TGTGCCAGCAGTGAACTGGAGGGGGCCGGTCAGCCCCAGCATTTT	CASSELEGAGQPQHF
TRBD1	TRBJ2-1	TRBV5-1	.	TGCGCCAGCAGCCCGGGACAGGGCTCCTACAATGAGCAGTTCTTC	CASSPGQGSYNEQFF
.	TRBJ2-5	TRBV4-1	many	TGCGCCAGCAGCCAAGTGAACCTAGTGAGCGTAGAGACCCAGTACTTC	CASSQVNLVSVETQYF
TRBD2	TRBJ2-1	TRBV6-5	.	TGTGCCAGCAGCAATAGGAGGAGCGGGGGGAATGAGCAGTTCTTC	CASSNRRSGGNEQFF
.	TRBJ1-3	TRBV5-1	few	TGCGCCAGCACGCGTGACGGACACTCTGGAAACACCATATATTTT	CASTRDGHSGNTIYF
TRBD2	TRBJ2-3	TRBV19	.	TGTGCCAGTAGTATGCATAGCGGGGGGGTGACAGATACGCAGTATTTT	CASSMHSGGVTDTQYF
.	TRBJ1-2	TRBV29-1	.	TGCAGCGTGGTCCAGGGCTCCTATGGCTACACCTTC	CSVVQGSYGYTF
TRBD2	TRBJ2-3	TRBV5-8	.	TGTGCCAGCAGCTGGACTAGCGGTGGCACAGATACGCAGTATTTT	CASSWTSGGTDTQYF
TRBD1	TRBJ1-2	TRBV2	.	TGTGCCAGCTCCGCCCGGACAGGGAGGGCAGGCTGGGGCTACACCTTC	CASSARTGRAGWGYTF
.	TRBJ2-3	TRBV7-2	.	TGTGCCAGCAGCTTCCCCCTCGCTCTGGCGGAGCCAGATACGCAGTATTTT	CASSFPLALAEPDTQYF
.	TRBJ1-5	TRBV3-1/TRBV3-2	.	TGTGCCAGCAGCCAAGGGAGGCAGGCTAGCAATCAGCCCCAGCATTTT	CASSQGRQASNQPQHF
TRBD1	TRBJ1-2	TRBV3-1/TRBV3-2	.	TGTGCCAGCAGCCTCCTGGACAGGGGCTATGGCTACACCTTC	CASSLLDRGYGYTF
.	TRBJ2-3	TRBV6-4	.	TGTGCCAGCAGTGACGGGCAGAGCACAGATACGCAGTATTTT	CASSDGQSTDTQYF
.	TRBJ1-5	TRBV27	.	TGTGCCAGCAGTTTATCTCCAGGGCATCAGCCCCAGCATTTT	CASSLSPGHQPQHF
TRBD2	TRBJ2-5	TRBV10-3	.	TGTGCCATCAGTGAGTCTAATCTAGCGGGGGAAGAGACCCAGTACTTC	CAISESNLAGEETQYF
TRBD1	TRBJ2-2	TRBV5-1	.	TGCGCCAGCAACCCGATCCCAAGGGGGCATATCGGGGAGCTGTTTTTT	CASNPIPRGHIGELFF